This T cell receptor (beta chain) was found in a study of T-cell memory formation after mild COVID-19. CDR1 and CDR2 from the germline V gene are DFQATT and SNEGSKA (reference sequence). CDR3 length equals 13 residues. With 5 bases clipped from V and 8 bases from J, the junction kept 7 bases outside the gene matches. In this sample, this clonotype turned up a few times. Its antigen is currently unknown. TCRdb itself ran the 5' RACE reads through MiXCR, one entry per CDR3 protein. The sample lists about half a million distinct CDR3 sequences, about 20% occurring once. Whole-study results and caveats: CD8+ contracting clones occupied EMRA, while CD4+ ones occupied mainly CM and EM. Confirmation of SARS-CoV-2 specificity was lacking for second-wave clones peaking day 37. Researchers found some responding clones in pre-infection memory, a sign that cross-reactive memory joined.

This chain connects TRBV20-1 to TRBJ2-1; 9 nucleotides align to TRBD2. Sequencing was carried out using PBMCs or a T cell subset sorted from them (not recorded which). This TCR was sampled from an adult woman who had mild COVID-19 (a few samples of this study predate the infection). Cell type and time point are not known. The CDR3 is CSAAGLAVDEQFF. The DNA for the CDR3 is TGCAGTGCTGCGGGACTAGCAGTGGATGAGCAGTTCTTC.